This is a list of T cell receptor beta chains from one sample in a study of cytomegalovirus exposure and HLA in healthy donors. Sequencing was performed with immunoSEQ multiplex PCR; in TCRdb, only in-frame clones are kept and a portion is missing. This sample has 120,000 or so clones, with over 8.5% found just once. Sequencing was performed on PBMCs. The receptors originated from a woman aged 40 to 55 in good health and CMV-seropositive. CDR3s include the opening cysteine and the closing phenylalanine or tryptophan. The order of the fields is D gene, V gene, J gene, clone size, CDR3 DNA, CDR3 protein. The D gene is left open where the match is weak. Size tells how often a clone was seen (once, few, many) or the class of an expanded clone, and some rows leave it out.

>-|TRBV28|TRBJ1-2|few
TGTGCCAGCAGTTTCTCGGAGCTTAACTCGGGGGGCTACACCTTC
CASSFSELNSGGYTF
>-|TRBV15|TRBJ2-3|-
TGTGCCACCAGCAGAGGTGCTAGCCGTAACACAGATACGCAGTATTTT
CATSRGASRNTDTQYF
>TRBD1|TRBV2|TRBJ2-7|-
TGTGCCAGCAGTGCACAGGGGGACGAGCAGTACTTC
CASSAQGDEQYF
>-|TRBV10-1|TRBJ2-7|few
TGCGCCAGCAGTGACAGTAATACAGGAGCTTACGAGCAGTACTTC
CASSDSNTGAYEQYF
>TRBD1|TRBV2|TRBJ2-7|-
TGTGCCACCCCGGTCCAGGGGGCGCAGTACTTC
CATPVQGAQYF
>TRBD1|TRBV6-1|TRBJ1-4|few
TGTGCCAGCAGGACGACAGGGGGAGAGGAAAAACTGTTTTTT
CASRTTGGEEKLFF
>TRBD1|TRBV4-1|TRBJ1-2|-
TGCGCCAGCAGCCAAGGGGGGACAGCGGACTATGGCTACACCTTC
CASSQGGTADYGYTF
>TRBD1|TRBV18|TRBJ1-6|few
TGTGTCAGCTCACCGCCGGGACAGCCCTATAATTCACCCCTCCACTTT
CVSSPPGQPYNSPLHF
>-|TRBV7-9|TRBJ1-1|-
TGTGCCAGCAGCACCCCGGGGAGAGGTTTAATCGCTGAAGCTTTCTTT
CASSTPGRGLIAEAFF
>TRBD2|TRBV5-1|TRBJ2-3|-
TGCGCCAGCAGCATTAGCGGGGGTAGCACAGATACGCAGTATTTT
CASSISGGSTDTQYF
>TRBD2|TRBV10-1|TRBJ2-3|few
TGCGCCAGCAGTGAGGCGGGGGGGCGAGATACGCAGTATTTT
CASSEAGGRDTQYF
>-|TRBV5-4|TRBJ2-5|-
TGTGCCAGCAGCTTGTGGAGGGAAGAGACCCAGTACTTC
CASSLWREETQYF
>TRBD1|TRBV2|TRBJ2-7|-
TGTGCCAGCAGAGGACAGGGCCGCTACGAGCAGTACTTC
CASRGQGRYEQYF
>-|TRBV30|TRBJ1-5|-
TGTGCCTGGAGTGTAAGGGGTGGTCAGCCCCAGCATTTT
CAWSVRGGQPQHF
>TRBD2|TRBV18|TRBJ2-7|-
TGTGCCAGCTCGGGGGGACTAGCGGACTCCTACGAGCAGTACTTC
CASSGGLADSYEQYF
>TRBD1|TRBV7-3|TRBJ2-2|few
TGTGCCAGCAGCGCCAGGACAGGGCACACCGGGGAGCTGTTTTTT
CASSARTGHTGELFF
>-|TRBV5-1|TRBJ2-3|-
TGCGCCAGCAAGGCAGGGGCGCCGGCAGATACGCAGTATTTT
CASKAGAPADTQYF
>TRBD1|TRBV25-1|TRBJ1-1|-
TGTGCCAGCAGTGAAGGGACAGGGCTCTCGAACACTGAAGCTTTCTTT
CASSEGTGLSNTEAFF
>TRBD1|TRBV5-6|TRBJ1-1|few
TGTGCCAGCGCCGACAGGGGCGCTGAAGCTTTCTTT
CASADRGAEAFF
>-|TRBV19|TRBJ1-4|-
TGTGCCAGTAGTATAGGCGGAGGGATCACTAATGAAAAACTGTTTTTT
CASSIGGGITNEKLFF